This T cell receptor (beta chain) was sequenced in a study of blood T cells in healthy people across ages. Regarding the study as a whole: Leaving the PBMCs unsorted stopped any conclusive comparison of naive versus antigen-experienced cells. Greater diversity and more naive CD4+ cells were seen in long-lived donors than in aged donors.

Germline lookup yields CDR1 LNHNV and CDR2 YYDKDF (reference sequence). The CDR3 has 18 amino acids. J was trimmed by 0 bases and V by 0 bases; bases with no gene match: 3. Together with a sample-barcoded 5' primer, a J-beta primer mix was included in a second PCR lasting about 6 to 11 cycles. TCRdb reprocessed the 5' RACE reads with MiXCR, giving one entry per CDR3 protein. The sample shows fewer than 900,000 distinct CDR3 sequences, approximately 43% of them seen only once. This clonotype came up a few times. What it binds is not known. Isolating PBMCs gave at least 6 million of these cells per sample.

Sample: blood. The chain combines TRBV15 with TRBJ2-3, with 13 bases that match TRBD2. The receptor was isolated from a woman aged 55-75 years in good health. The CDR3 sequence: CATSRDGLAGVSTDTQYF. The CDR3 nucleotides are TGTGCCACCAGCAGAGACGGACTAGCGGGAGTTAGCACAGATACGCAGTATTTT.